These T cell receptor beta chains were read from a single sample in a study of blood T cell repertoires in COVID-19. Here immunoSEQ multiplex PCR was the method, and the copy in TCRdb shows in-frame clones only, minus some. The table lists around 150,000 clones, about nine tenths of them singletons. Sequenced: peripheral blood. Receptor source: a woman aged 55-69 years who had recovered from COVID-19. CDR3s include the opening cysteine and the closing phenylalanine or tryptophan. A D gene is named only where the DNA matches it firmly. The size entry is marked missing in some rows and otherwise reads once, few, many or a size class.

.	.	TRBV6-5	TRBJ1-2	TGTGCCAGCAGCCCAGAGGGCTATGGCTACACCTTC	CASSPEGYGYTF
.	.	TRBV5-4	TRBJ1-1	TGTGCCAGCAGCTTGTCAGGGTTATTCGGCACTGAAGCTTTCTTT	CASSLSGLFGTEAFF
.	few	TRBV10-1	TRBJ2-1	TGCGCCAGCAGTGAAGTCAGGGGCAGCTCCTACAATGAGCAGTTCTTC	CASSEVRGSSYNEQFF
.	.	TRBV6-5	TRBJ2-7	TGTGCCAGCAGGGAGGGTAGAGAGCAGTACTTC	CASREGREQYF
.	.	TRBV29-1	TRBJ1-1	TGCAGCGTGAGGCGGGGAGGGACGAACACTGAAGCTTTCTTT	CSVRRGGTNTEAFF
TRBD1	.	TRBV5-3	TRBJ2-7	TGTGCCAGAAGCTTAGGGATTGTTAAGGACAGGGCGGTCTACGAGCAGTACTTC	CARSLGIVKDRAVYEQYF
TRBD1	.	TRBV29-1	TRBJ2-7	TGCAGCGTTGAAGAGGGGACAGGGGGCAGGGAGCAGTACTTC	CSVEEGTGGREQYF
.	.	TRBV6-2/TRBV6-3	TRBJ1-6	TGTGCCAGCAGTTCCCCCCTAGGTGCGGGTTCACCCCTCCACTTT	CASSSPLGAGSPLHF
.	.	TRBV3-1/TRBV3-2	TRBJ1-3	TGTGCCAGCAGCCAAGCCCGGGGATCTGGAAACACCATATATTTT	CASSQARGSGNTIYF
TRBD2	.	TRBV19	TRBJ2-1	TGTGCCAGTAGTCTGGGCGGGGGGGTTAATGAGCAGTTCTTC	CASSLGGGVNEQFF
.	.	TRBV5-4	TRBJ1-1	TGTGCCAGCAGCCCAGCTTTGAGGGAGGGGGAAGCTTTCTTT	CASSPALREGEAFF
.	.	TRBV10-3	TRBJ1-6	TGTGCCATCAGTGAGATGGCTAATTCACCCCTCCACTTT	CAISEMANSPLHF
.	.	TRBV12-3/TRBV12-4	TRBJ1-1	TGTGCCAGCAGTTTACCGGGGTCGACTGAAGCTTTCTTT	CASSLPGSTEAFF
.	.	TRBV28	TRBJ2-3	TGTGCCAGCAGTGGGGGGGGCGCGGCAGATACGCAGTATTTT	CASSGGGAADTQYF
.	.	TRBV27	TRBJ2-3	TGTGCCAGCACTCTGATAGGGACTGCCGCCTCTAGCACAGATACGCAGTATTTT	CASTLIGTAASSTDTQYF
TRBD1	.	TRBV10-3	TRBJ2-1	TGTGCCATCAGGGCGGCAGGGGGCTCCTACAATGAGCAGTTCTTC	CAIRAAGGSYNEQFF
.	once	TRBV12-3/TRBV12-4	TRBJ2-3	TGTGCCAGCAGTTTACGGGGTGCAGATACGCAGTATTTT	CASSLRGADTQYF
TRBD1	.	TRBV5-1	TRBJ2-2	TGCGCCAGCAGCTTGCCGGGGACAGCAACGAACACCGGGGAGCTGTTTTTT	CASSLPGTATNTGELFF
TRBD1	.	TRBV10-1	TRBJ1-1	TGCGCCAGCAGTTTTTTACCGGGACAGGGAAAAGACGAAGCTTTCTTT	CASSFLPGQGKDEAFF
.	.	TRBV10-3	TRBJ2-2	TGTGCCATCAGTGAGGGGGCGTCGCCGATAACCGGGGAGCTGTTTTTT	CAISEGASPITGELFF
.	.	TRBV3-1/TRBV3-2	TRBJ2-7	TGTGCCAGCAGCCAGCAGGGAGGATACGAGCAGTACTTC	CASSQQGGYEQYF
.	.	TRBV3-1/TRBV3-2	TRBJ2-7	TGTGCCAGCAGCCCCGAGGTCCGCACCTACGAGCAGTACTTC	CASSPEVRTYEQYF
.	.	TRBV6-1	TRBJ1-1	TGTGCCAGCAGTGAAGCACTAATTAACACTGAAGCTTTCTTT	CASSEALINTEAFF
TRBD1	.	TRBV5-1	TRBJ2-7	TGCGCCAGCAGCTTGGGATGGGGACAGGAGTTCTACGAGCAGTACTTC	CASSLGWGQEFYEQYF
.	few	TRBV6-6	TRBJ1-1	TGTGCCAGCAGTTACGAAAGTTCGGGGGTTCGTAAAGCTTTCTTT	CASSYESSGVRKAFF
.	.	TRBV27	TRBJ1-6	TGTGCCACTAGACAGAGGTTGAGTAATTCACCCCTCCACTTT	CATRQRLSNSPLHF
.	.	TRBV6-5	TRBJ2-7	TGTGCCAGCAGTTACTCGAGACAAAGCTCCTACGAGCAGTACTTC	CASSYSRQSSYEQYF
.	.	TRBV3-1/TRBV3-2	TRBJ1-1	TGTGCCAGCAGCCAACAGGTAGGCACTGAAGCTTTCTTT	CASSQQVGTEAFF
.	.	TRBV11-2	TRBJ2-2	TGTGCCAGCAGCTTAGATCGGACCGGGGAGCTGTTTTTT	CASSLDRTGELFF
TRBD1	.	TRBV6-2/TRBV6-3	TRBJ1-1	TGTGCCAGCAGTTACAAGACAGGGGCCACTCCTATTGTGGACACTGAAGCTTTCTTT	CASSYKTGATPIVDTEAFF
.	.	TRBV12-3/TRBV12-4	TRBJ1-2	TGTGCCAGCAGTTTGCAGGGGAACTATGGCTACACCTTC	CASSLQGNYGYTF